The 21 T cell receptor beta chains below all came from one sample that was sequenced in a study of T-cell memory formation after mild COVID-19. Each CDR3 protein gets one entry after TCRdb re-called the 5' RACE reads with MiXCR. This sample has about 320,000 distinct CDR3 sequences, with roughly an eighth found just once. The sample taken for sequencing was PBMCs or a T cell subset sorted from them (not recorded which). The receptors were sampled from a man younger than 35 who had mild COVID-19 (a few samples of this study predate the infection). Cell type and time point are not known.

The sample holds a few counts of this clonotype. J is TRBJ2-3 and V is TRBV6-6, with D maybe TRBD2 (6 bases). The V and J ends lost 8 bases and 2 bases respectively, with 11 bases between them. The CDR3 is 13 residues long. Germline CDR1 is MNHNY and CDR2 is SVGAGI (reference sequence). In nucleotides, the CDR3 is TGTGCCAGCCGTGGCGGGGCCACAGATACGCAGTATTTT. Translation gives CASRGGATDTQYF.

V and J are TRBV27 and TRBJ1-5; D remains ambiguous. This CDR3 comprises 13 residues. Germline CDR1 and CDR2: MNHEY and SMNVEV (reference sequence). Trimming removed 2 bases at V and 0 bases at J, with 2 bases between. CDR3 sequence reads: CASSLISNQPQHF. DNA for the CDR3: TGTGCCAGCAGTTTAATTAGCAATCAGCCCCAGCATTTT.

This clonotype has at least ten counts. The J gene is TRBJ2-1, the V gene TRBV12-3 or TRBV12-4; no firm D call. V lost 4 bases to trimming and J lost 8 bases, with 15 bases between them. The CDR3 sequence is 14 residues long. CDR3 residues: CASSYAGFVDEQFF. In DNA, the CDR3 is TGTGCCAGCAGTTATGCAGGATTTGTGGATGAGCAGTTCTTC.

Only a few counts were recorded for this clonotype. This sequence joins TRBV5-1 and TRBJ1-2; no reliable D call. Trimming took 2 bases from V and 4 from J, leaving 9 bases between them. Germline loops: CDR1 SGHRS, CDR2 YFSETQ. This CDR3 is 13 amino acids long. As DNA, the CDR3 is TGCGCCAGCAGCTTACAGAGTTCCTATGGCTACACCTTC. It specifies CASSLQSSYGYTF.

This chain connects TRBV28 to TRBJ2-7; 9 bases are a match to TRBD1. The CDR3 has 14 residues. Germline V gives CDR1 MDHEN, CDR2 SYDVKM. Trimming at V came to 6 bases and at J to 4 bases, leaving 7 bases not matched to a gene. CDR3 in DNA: TGTGCCAGCAGCACGGGACAGGGCCCATACGAGCAGTACGTC. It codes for CASSTGQGPYEQYV.

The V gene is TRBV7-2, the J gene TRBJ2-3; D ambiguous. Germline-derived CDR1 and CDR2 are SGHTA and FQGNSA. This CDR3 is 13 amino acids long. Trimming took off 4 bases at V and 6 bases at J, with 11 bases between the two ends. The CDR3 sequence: CASSSPQTDTQYF. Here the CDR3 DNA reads TGTGCCAGCAGCTCCCCGCAGACTGATACGCAGTATTTT.

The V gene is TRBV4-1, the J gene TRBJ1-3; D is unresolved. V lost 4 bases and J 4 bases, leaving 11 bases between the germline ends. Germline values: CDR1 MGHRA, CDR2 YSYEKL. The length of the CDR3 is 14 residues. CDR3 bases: TGCGCCAGCAGCCCCAGAGGGCTCGGAAACACCATATATTTT. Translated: CASSPRGLGNTIYF.

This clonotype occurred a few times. The CDR3 coding sequence is TGTGCCAGCAGCAAGAGCGACGGCCATACCGGGGAGCTGTTTTTT. It translates to CASSKSDGHTGELFF. The genes are TRBV6-4 and TRBJ2-2; D is unresolved. Trimming removed 6 bases from V and 5 bases from J, with 16 bases in between. The CDR3 is 15 amino acids. The germline V gene encodes CDR1 MRHNA and CDR2 SNTAGT.

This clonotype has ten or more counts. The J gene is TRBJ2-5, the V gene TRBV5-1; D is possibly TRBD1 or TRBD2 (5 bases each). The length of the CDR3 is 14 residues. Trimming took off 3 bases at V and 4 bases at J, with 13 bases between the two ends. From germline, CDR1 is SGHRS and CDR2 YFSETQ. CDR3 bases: TGCGCCAGCAGCTCAGGGACCGTCCGAGAGACCCAGTACTTC. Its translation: CASSSGTVRETQYF.

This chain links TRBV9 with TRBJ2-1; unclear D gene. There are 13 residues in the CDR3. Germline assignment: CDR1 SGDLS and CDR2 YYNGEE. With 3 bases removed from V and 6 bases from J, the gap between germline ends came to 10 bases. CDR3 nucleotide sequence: TGTGCCAGCAGCGACCCTCCGAGCAATGAGCAGTTCTTC. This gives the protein CASSDPPSNEQFF. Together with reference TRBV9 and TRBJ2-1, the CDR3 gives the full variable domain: DSGVTQTPKHLITATGQRVTLRCSPRSGDLSVYWYQQSLDQGLQFLIQYYNGEERAKGNILERFSAQQFPDLHSELNLSSLELGDSALYFCASSDPPSNEQFFGPGTRLTVL.

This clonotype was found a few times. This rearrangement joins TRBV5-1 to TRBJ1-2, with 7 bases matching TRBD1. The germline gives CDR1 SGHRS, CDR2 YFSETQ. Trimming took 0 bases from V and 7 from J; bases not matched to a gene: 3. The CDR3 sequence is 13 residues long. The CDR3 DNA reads TGCGCCAGCAGCTTGGCCACAGGGGTTGGCTACACCTTC. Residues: CASSLATGVGYTF.

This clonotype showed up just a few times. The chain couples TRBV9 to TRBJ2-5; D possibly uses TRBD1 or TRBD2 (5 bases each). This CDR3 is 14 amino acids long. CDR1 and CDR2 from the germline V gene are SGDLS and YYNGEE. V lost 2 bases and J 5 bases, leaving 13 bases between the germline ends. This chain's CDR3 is CASSVGIREETQYF. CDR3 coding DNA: TGTGCCAGCAGCGTGGGGATCAGGGAGGAGACCCAGTACTTC.

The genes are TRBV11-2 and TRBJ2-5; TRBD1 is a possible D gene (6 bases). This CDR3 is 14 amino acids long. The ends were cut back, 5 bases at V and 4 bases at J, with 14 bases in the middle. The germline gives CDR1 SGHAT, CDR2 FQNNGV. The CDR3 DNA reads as TGTGCCAGCAGCCCCCGGACAGTGACAGAGACCCAGTACTTC. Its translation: CASSPRTVTETQYF. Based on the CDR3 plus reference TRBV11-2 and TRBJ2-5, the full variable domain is EAGVAQSPRYKIIEKRQSVAFWCNPISGHATLYWYQQILGQGPKLLIQFQNNGVVDDSQLPKDRFSAERLKGVDSTLKIQPAKLEDSAVYLCASSPRTVTETQYFGPGTRLLVL.

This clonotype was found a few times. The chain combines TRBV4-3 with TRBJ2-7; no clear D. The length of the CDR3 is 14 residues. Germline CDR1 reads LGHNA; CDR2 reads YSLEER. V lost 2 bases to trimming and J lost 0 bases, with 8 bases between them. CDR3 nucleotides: TGCGCCAGCAGCCAAAGTTTCAACTCCTACGAGCAGTACTTC. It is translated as CASSQSFNSYEQYF.

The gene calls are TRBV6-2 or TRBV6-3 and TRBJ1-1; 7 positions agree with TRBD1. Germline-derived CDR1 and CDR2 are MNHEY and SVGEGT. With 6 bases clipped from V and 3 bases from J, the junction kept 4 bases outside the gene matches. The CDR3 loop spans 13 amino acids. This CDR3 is CASSQDRYTEAFF. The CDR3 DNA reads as TGTGCCAGCAGCCAGGACAGGTACACTGAAGCTTTCTTT.

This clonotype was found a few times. The CDR3 bases are TGTGCCAGCAGGCAGGACAGGGGGCTCGAGCAGTACTTC. This translates into CASRQDRGLEQYF. J is TRBJ2-7 and V is TRBV6-1, with TRBD1 identical over 11 bases. Germline CDR1 is MNHNS and CDR2 is SASEGT. This CDR3 comprises 13 residues. V trimming: 6 bases; J trimming: 6 bases; junction bases outside the gene matches: 4.

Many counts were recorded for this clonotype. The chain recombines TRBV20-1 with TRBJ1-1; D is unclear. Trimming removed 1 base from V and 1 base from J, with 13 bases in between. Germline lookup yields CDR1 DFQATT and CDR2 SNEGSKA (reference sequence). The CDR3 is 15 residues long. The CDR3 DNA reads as TGCAGTGCTAGAGGTGAGGCAGGAAGGAACACTGAAGCTTTCTTT. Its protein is CSARGEAGRNTEAFF.

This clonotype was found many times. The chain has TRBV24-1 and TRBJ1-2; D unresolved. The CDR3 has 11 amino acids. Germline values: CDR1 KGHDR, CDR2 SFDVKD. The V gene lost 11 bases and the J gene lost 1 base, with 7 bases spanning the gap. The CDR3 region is CAIEDNYGYTF. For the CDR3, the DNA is TGTGCCATAGAGGATAACTATGGCTACACCTTC.

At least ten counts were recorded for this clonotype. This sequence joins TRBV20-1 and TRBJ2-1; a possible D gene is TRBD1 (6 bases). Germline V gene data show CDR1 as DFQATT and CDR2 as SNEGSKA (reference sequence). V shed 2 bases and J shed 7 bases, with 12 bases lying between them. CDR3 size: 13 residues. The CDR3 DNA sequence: TGCAGTGCTAGACAGGGGCGTAGGAATGAGCAGTTCTTC. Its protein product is CSARQGRRNEQFF.

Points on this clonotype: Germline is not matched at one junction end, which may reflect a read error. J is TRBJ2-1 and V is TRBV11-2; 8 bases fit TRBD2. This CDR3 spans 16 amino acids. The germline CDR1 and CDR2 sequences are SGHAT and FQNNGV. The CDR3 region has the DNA TGTGCCAGCAGCCTAGAGGGTCTAGCGGGCTACAATGAGCAGTTCTTC. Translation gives CASSLEGLAGYNEQFF.

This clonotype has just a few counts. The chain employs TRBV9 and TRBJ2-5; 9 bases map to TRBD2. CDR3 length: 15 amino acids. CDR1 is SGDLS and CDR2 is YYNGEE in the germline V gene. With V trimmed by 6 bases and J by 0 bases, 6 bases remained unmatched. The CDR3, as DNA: TGTGCCAGCAACCCAAGCGGGGGGTACCAAGAGACCCAGTACTTC. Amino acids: CASNPSGGYQETQYF.